One TCR beta chain is described in this entry. The germline gene is not matched at one end of the junction; a read error may be the cause. This sample is part of a study of blood T cell repertoires in COVID-19. TCRdb's copy holds only in-frame clones and misses some; the assay was immunoSEQ multiplex PCR. The sample has under 55,000 clones; 85% to 90% are singletons. This CDR3 comprises 13 residues. Germline CDR1 reads SGHNT; CDR2 reads YYREEE (reference sequence). The sequence derives from a man between 35 and 55 years old with active COVID-19. This chain joins TRBV5-4 and TRBJ2-5; 7 bases align to TRBD2. Sequenced: peripheral blood. In DNA form, the CDR3 reads TGCGTCACCGGGGCTAGCGGAAAAGAGACCCAGTACTTC. This codes for CVTGASGKETQYF. The whole variable domain, remainder taken from reference TRBV5-4 and TRBJ2-5, is ETGVTQSPTHLIKTRGQQVTLRCSSQSGHNTVSWYQQALGQGPQFIFQYYREEENGRGNFPPRFSGLQFPNYSSELNVNALELDDSALYLCVTGASGKETQYFGPGTRLLVL.